This TCR beta chain is from a study of Ad26.COV2.S vaccination and SARS-CoV-2 variants. Overall study: Donor was one of the participants in the Ad26.COV2.S arm of the COV1001 trial. Findings of the study overall: Similar non-spike TCR breadth was seen in vaccine and placebo recipients.

The length of the CDR3 is 15 residues. Germline CDR1 reads SQVTM; CDR2 reads ANQGSEA. Trimming shortened V by 1 base and J by 0 bases, and 10 bases separated the two germline ends. Sample treatment: roughly 20 received Ad26.COV2.S at low or high dose, single or two shots; roughly five received placebo; per-sample allocation not given. It was on day 63 after the first vaccine or placebo injection that samples were taken. Donor was an adult aged 18-55 years in Boston. Assay used: immunoSEQ multiplex PCR; TCRdb lists only in-frame clones, some missing. Counted here are 300,000 to 400,000 clones, roughly 87% occurring once; the ten biggest clones make up 3.4%. On this clone itself: What it binds is unknown.

The clonotype was recovered from a person between 18 and 59 years old who received the Ad26.COV2.S COVID-19 vaccine or a placebo. The material sequenced was peripheral blood, taken in a trial of Ad26.COV2.S vaccine versus placebo. The chain carries TRBV29-1 and TRBJ1-3; D may be TRBD1 (5 bases). CDR3 in DNA: TGCAGCGTTGAAGGGGCAGGGTCCTCTGGAAACACCATATATTTT. Translation: CSVEGAGSSGNTIYF.